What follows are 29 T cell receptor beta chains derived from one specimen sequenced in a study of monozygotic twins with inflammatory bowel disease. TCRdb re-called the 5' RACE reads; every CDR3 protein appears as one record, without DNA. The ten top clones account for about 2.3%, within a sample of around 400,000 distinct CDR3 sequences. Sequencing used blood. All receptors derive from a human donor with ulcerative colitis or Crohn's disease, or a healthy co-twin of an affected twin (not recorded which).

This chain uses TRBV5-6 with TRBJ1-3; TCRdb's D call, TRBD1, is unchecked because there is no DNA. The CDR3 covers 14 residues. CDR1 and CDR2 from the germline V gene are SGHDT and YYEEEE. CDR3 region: CASSLRDAGNTIYF.

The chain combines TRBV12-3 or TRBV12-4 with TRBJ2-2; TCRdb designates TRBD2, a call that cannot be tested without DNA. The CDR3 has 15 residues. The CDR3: CASSPSGPNTGELFF.

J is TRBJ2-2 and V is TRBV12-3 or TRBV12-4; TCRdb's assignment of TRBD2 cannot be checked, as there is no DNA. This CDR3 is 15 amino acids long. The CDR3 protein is CASSLAGLNTGELFF.

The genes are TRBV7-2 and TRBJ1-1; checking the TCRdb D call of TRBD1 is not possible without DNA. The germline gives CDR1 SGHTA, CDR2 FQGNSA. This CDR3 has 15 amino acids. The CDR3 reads CASSPQGTTNTEAFF.

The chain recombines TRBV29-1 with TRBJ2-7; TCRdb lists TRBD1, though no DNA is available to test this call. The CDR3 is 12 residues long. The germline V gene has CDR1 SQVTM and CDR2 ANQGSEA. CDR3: CSIKRGDYEQYF.

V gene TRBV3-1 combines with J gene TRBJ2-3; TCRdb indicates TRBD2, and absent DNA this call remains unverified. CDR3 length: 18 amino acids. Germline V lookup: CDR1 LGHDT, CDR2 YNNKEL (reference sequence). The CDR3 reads CASSQDRSISGRPDTQYF.

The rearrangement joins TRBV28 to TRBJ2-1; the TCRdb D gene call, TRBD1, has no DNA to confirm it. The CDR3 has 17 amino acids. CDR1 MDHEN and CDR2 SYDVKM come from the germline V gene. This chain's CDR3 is CASSPGQGARAYNEQFF.

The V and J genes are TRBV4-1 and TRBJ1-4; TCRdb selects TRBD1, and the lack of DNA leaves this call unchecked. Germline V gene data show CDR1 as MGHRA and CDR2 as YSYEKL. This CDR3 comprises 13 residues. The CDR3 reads CASRLRENEKLFF.

CDR3 protein: CASSAPGQGSHEQYF. The chain joins TRBV12-3 or TRBV12-4 to TRBJ2-7; TCRdb outputs TRBD1, but without DNA this stays unchecked. This CDR3 region has 15 residues.

The CDR3 region is CASSPMDRVAEAFF. This rearrangement joins TRBV18 to TRBJ1-1; TCRdb reports TRBD1, a call that lacks DNA to check it against. The CDR3 has 14 amino acids. Germline-derived CDR1 and CDR2 are KGHSH and LQKENI.

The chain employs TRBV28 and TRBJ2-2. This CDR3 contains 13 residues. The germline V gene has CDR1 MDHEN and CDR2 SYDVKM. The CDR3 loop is CASSFADTGELFF.

The CDR3 loop is CASRHRLNYGYTF. V is TRBV12-3 or TRBV12-4 and J is TRBJ1-2. The CDR3 spans 13 residues.

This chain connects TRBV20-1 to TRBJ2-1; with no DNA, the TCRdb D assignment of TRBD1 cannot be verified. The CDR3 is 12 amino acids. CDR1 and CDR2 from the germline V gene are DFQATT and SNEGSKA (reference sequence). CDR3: CSASGRLNEQFF.

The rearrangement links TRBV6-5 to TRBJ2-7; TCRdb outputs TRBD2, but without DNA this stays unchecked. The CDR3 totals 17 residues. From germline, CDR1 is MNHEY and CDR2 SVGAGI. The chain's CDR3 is CASTVTGTSAYVSEQCF.

CDR3 loop: CASSSRISVYNEQFF. This chain connects TRBV11-2 to TRBJ2-1. CDR3 size: 15 residues. The germline V gene has CDR1 SGHAT and CDR2 FQNNGV.

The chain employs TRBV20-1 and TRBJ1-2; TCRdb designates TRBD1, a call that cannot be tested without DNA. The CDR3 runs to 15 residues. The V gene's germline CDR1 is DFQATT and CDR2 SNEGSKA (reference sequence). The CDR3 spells CSATPWTGTIDGYTF.

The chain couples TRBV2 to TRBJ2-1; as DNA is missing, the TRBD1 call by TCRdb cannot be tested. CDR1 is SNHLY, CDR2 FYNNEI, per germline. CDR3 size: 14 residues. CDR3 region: CASSEAWGGNEQFF.

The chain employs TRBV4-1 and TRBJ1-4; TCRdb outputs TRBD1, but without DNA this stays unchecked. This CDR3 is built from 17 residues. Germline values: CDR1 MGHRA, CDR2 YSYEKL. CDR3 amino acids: CASSQGTGGIVSAKLFF.

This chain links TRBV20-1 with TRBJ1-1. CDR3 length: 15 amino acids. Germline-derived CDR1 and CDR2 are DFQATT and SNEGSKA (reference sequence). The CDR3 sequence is CSASINGRMNTEAFF.

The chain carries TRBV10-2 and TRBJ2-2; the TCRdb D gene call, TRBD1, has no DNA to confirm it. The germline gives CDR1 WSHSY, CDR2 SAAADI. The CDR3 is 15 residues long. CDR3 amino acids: CASSRRQDNTGELFF.

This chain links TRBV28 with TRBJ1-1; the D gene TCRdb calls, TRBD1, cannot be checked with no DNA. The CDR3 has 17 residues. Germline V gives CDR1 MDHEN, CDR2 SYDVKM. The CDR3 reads CASSLFSGEEMNTEAFF.

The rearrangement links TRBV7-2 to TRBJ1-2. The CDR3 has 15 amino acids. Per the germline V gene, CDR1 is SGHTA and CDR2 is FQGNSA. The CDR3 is CASSLEPYASYGYTF.

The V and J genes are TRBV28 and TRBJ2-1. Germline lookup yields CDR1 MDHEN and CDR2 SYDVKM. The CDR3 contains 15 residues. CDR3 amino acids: CASTDIQGSYNEQFF.

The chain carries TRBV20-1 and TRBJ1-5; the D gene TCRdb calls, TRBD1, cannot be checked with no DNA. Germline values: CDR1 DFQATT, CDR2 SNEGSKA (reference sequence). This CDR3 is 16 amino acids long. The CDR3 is CSARATGGAGNQPQHF.

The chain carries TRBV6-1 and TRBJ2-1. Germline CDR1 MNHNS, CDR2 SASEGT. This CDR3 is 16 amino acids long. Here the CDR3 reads CASSAYEGVPYNEQFF.

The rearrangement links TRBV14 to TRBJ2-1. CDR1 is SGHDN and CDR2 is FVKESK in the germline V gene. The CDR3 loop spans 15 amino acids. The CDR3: CASSPYMSSYNEQFF.

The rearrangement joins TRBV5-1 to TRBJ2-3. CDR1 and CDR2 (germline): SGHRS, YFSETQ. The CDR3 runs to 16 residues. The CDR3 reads CASSPVVGISTDTQYF. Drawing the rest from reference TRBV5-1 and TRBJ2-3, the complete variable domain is KAGVTQTPRYLIKTRGQQVTLSCSPISGHRSVSWYQQTPGQGLQFLFEYFSETQRNKGNFPGRFSGRQFSNSRSEMNVSTLELGDSALYLCASSPVVGISTDTQYFGPGTRLTVL.

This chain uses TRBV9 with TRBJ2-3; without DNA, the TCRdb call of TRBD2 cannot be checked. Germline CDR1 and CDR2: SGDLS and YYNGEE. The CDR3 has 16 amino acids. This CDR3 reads CASSARLAESTDTQYF. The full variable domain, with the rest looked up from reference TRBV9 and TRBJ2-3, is DSGVTQTPKHLITATGQRVTLRCSPRSGDLSVYWYQQSLDQGLQFLIQYYNGEERAKGNILERFSAQQFPDLHSELNLSSLELGDSALYFCASSARLAESTDTQYFGPGTRLTVL.

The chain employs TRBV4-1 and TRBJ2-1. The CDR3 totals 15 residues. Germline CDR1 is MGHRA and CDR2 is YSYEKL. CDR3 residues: CAGSQDLESYNEQFF.